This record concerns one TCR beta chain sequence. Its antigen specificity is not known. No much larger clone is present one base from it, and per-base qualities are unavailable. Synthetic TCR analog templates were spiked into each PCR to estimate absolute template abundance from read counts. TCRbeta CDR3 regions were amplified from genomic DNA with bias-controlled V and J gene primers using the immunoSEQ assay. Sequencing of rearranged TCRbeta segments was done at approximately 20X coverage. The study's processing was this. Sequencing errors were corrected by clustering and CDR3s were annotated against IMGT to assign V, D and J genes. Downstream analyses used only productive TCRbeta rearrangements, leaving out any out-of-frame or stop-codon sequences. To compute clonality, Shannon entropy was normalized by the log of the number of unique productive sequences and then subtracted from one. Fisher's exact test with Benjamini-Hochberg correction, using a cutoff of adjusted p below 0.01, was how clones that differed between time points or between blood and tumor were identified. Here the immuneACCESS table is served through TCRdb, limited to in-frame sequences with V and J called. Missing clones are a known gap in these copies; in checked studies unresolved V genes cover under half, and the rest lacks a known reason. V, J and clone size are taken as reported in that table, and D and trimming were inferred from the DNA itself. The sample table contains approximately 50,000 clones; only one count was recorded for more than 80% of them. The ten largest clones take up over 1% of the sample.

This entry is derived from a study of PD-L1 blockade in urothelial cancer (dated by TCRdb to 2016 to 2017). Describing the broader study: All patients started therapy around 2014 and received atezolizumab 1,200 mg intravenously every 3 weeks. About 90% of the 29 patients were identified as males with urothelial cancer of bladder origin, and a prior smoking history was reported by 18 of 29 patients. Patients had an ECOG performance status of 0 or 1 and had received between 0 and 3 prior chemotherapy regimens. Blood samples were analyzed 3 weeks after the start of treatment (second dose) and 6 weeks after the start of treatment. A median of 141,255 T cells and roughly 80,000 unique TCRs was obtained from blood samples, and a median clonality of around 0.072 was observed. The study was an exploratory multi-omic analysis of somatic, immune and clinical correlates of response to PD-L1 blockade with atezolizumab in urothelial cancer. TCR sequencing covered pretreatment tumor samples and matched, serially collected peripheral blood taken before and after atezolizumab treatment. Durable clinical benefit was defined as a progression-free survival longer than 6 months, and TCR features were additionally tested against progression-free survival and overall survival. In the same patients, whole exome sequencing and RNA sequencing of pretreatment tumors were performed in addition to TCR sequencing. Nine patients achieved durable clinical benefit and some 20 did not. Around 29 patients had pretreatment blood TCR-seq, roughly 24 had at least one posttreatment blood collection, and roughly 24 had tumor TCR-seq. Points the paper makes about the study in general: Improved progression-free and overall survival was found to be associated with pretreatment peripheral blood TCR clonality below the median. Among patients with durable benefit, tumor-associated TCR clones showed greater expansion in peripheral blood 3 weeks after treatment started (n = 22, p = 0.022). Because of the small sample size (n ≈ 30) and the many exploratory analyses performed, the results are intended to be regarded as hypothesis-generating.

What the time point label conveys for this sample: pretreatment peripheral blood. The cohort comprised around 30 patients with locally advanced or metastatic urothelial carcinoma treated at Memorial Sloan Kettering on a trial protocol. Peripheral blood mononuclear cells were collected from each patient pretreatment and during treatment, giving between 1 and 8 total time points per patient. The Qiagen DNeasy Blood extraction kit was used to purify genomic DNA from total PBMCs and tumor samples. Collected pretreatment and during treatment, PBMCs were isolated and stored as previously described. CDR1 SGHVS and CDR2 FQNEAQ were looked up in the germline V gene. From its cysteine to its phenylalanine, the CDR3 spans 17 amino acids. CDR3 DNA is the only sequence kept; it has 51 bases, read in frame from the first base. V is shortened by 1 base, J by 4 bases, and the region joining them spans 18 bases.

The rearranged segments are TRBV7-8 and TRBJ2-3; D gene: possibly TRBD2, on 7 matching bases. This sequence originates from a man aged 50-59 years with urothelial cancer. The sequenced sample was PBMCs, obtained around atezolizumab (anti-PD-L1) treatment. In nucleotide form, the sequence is TGTGCCAGCAGCTTAGATAGGTGGGGGGGCGTGGCAGATACGCAGTATTTT. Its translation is CASSLDRWGGVADTQYF. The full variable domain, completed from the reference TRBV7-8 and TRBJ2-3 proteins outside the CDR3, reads GAGVSQSPRYKVAKRGQDVALRCDPISGHVSLFWYQQALGQGPEFLTYFQNEAQLDKSGLPSDRFFAERPEGSVSTLKIQRTQQEDSAVYLCASSLDRWGGVADTQYFGPGTRLTVL.